These T cell receptor beta chains were read from a single sample in a study of T-cell reconstitution after alpha-beta-depleted transplantation in children. TCRdb called the PCR reads again in MiXCR, with one record for every CDR3 protein. The repertoire includes about half a million distinct CDR3 sequences, around an eighth of them detected once, and about 6% sits in the top ten. Sequencing was performed on PBMCs from the stem cell graft donor, taken from the stem cell graft. The receptors derive from a human donor who donated a stem cell graft to a child with combined immunodeficiency. Each CDR3 is given with its conserved first and last residue. D genes are given only for firm matches. Clone size is stated in some rows and not others, as once, few, many or a class when expanded.

size	J	V	D	CDR3	DNA
many	TRBJ2-2	TRBV20-1	TRBD2	CSALGRDTGELFF	TGCAGTGCACTCGGGAGGGACACCGGGGAGCTGTTTTTT
NA	TRBJ2-1	TRBV4-1	NA	CASSPGGADPPSSLPINEQFF	TGCGCCAGCAGCCCCGGGGGAGCGGACCCCCCCAGCAGCCTCCCCATCAATGAGCAGTTCTTC
many	TRBJ2-5	TRBV30	NA	CAWSEGSSETQYF	TGTGCCTGGAGTGAAGGGAGTTCGGAGACCCAGTACTTC
NA	TRBJ1-2	TRBV29-1	NA	CSVDSDSGYTF	TGCAGCGTTGACAGCGACAGTGGCTACACCTTC
NA	TRBJ2-7	TRBV7-2	TRBD2	CASSPGTSGGWAYEQYF	TGTGCCAGCAGCCCCGGGACTAGCGGGGGATGGGCATACGAGCAGTACTTC
few	TRBJ2-7	TRBV12-3/TRBV12-4	TRBD1	CASSLLGDSDYEQYF	TGTGCCAGCAGTCTACTGGGGGACAGCGACTACGAGCAGTACTTC
few	TRBJ2-5	TRBV18	NA	CASSPLQDKQETQYF	TGTGCCAGCTCACCACTGCAGGACAAACAAGAGACCCAGTACTTC
few	TRBJ1-6	TRBV12-3/TRBV12-4	NA	CASSPRPENNSPLHF	TGTGCCAGCAGTCCGAGACCAGAGAATAATTCACCCCTCCACTTT
NA	TRBJ1-6	TRBV7-9	NA	CASSLGGSNSPLHF	TGTGCCAGCAGCTTAGGGGGCAGTAATTCACCCCTCCACTTT
few	TRBJ2-1	TRBV7-9	NA	CASSTAYSYNEQFF	TGTGCCAGCAGCACGGCTTACTCCTACAATGAGCAGTTCTTC
few	TRBJ2-3	TRBV20-1	NA	CSASVQDDTDTQYF	TGCAGTGCTAGCGTTCAGGACGACACAGATACGCAGTATTTT
few	TRBJ1-2	TRBV7-9	TRBD1	CASSQGASRYGYTF	TGTGCCAGCAGCCAGGGGGCCAGTAGGTACGGCTACACCTTC
few	TRBJ1-6	TRBV4-3	NA	CASSQDVAGYNSPLHF	TGCGCCAGCAGCCAAGATGTTGCCGGGTATAATTCACCCCTCCACTTT
few	TRBJ1-4	TRBV12-3/TRBV12-4	NA	CASSWSATNEKLFF	TGTGCCAGCAGTTGGAGTGCAACTAATGAAAAACTGTTTTTT
few	TRBJ2-7	TRBV9	NA	CASSVGVGVAAEQYF	TGTGCCAGCAGCGTAGGGGTCGGGGTAGCCGCCGAGCAGTACTTC
NA	TRBJ1-5	TRBV12-3/TRBV12-4	NA	CASSDGNSNQPQHF	TGTGCCAGCAGCGACGGTAATAGCAATCAGCCCCAGCATTTT
many	TRBJ2-1	TRBV5-1	NA	CASSSGTGSEFF	TGCGCCAGCAGCTCAGGGACTGGTTCGGAGTTCTTC
few	TRBJ1-4	TRBV2	NA	CASSITGRVEKLFF	TGTGCCAGCAGTATCACAGGGAGGGTGGAAAAACTGTTTTTT
many	TRBJ2-1	TRBV29-1	TRBD2	CRAGGGGSYNEQFF	TGCAGAGCTGGAGGCGGGGGCTCCTACAATGAGCAGTTCTTC
NA	TRBJ2-1	TRBV5-1	TRBD1	CASSLEQGEQFF	TGCGCCAGCAGCTTAGAACAGGGGGAGCAGTTCTTC
many	TRBJ2-5	TRBV7-2	NA	CASATNWREETQYF	TGTGCCAGCGCTACAAATTGGAGAGAAGAGACCCAGTACTTC
NA	TRBJ2-1	TRBV20-1	TRBD1	CSAPDRGDEQFF	TGCAGTGCGCCAGACAGGGGGGATGAGCAGTTCTTC
NA	TRBJ1-2	TRBV12-3/TRBV12-4	TRBD1	CASSRTGTGSILGYTF	TGTGCCAGCAGTCGCACCGGGACAGGGTCAATCTTGGGCTACACCTTC
few	TRBJ2-3	TRBV12-3/TRBV12-4	TRBD2	CASSPGTSYLTDTQYF	TGTGCCAGCAGTCCCGGGACTAGCTATTTAACCGATACGCAGTATTTT
many	TRBJ2-7	TRBV27	NA	CASSLMGGWEQYF	TGTGCCAGCAGTTTGATGGGCGGTTGGGAGCAGTACTTC
few	TRBJ2-3	TRBV4-3	NA	CASSQELSGVTTDTQYF	TGCGCCAGCAGCCAAGAGTTGTCGGGGGTTACCACAGATACGCAGTATTTT
many	TRBJ2-1	TRBV29-1	TRBD2	CSVGEAGAYNEQFF	TGCAGCGTTGGGGAAGCGGGAGCCTACAATGAGCAGTTCTTC
NA	TRBJ2-6	TRBV20-1	NA	CSARRAGANVLTF	TGCAGTGCTAGGAGGGCTGGGGCCAACGTCCTGACTTTC
few	TRBJ2-7	TRBV15	NA	CATSRDLARLGKQYF	TGTGCCACCAGCAGAGATCTTGCCCGGTTGGGGAAGCAGTACTTC
few	TRBJ2-6	TRBV9	NA	CASSPVGRPSGANVLTF	TGTGCCAGCAGCCCCGTCGGACGGCCCTCTGGGGCCAACGTCCTGACTTTC
few	TRBJ2-1	TRBV5-1	TRBD2	CASSSPGLAFEQFF	TGCGCCAGCAGCTCGCCGGGACTAGCGTTTGAGCAGTTCTTC
few	TRBJ2-7	TRBV20-1	NA	CSARGEHFSEQYF	TGCAGTGCTAGAGGGGAGCACTTCTCCGAGCAGTACTTC
many	TRBJ2-7	TRBV20-1	TRBD1	CSARPSGQTYEQYF	TGCAGTGCTAGACCATCGGGACAGACCTACGAGCAGTACTTC
NA	TRBJ2-2	TRBV5-1	TRBD2	CASSLTQLAGGPIAGELFF	TGCGCCAGCAGCTTGACCCAACTAGCGGGGGGGCCCATCGCCGGGGAGCTGTTTTTT
NA	TRBJ2-7	TRBV24-1	TRBD2	CATSDSAGGPSEQYF	TGTGCCACCAGTGACTCAGCGGGAGGCCCTTCCGAGCAGTACTTC
many	TRBJ2-7	TRBV27	NA	CASSFGAGISYEQYF	TGTGCCAGCAGTTTTGGGGCAGGGATTTCCTACGAGCAGTACTTC
NA	TRBJ2-7	TRBV6-5	NA	CASSYGHRVYEQYF	TGTGCCAGCAGTTACGGGCATCGGGTCTACGAGCAGTACTTC
few	TRBJ2-7	TRBV12-3/TRBV12-4	TRBD1	CASSPRQGLGEQYF	TGTGCCAGCAGTCCCCGACAGGGGTTGGGGGAGCAGTACTTC
few	TRBJ1-1	TRBV21-1	NA	CASSKIRDDTEAFF	TGTGCCAGCAGCAAGATCAGGGACGACACTGAAGCTTTCTTT
few	TRBJ2-7	TRBV5-1	NA	CASSVSGALYEQYF	TGCGCCAGCAGCGTTTCAGGGGCCCTCTACGAGCAGTACTTC
few	TRBJ2-3	TRBV7-8	TRBD2	CASSFNPAGGPQDTQYF	TGTGCCAGCAGCTTTAATCCAGCGGGAGGGCCTCAAGATACGCAGTATTTT
NA	TRBJ2-1	TRBV10-3	NA	CAISEGEIFYNEQFF	TGTGCCATCAGTGAGGGGGAGATCTTCTACAATGAGCAGTTCTTC
NA	TRBJ2-7	TRBV5-1	NA	CASSSGPISEQYF	TGCGCCAGCAGCTCCGGGCCCATTTCCGAGCAGTACTTC
many	TRBJ2-3	TRBV27	NA	CASSLSYTDTQYF	TGTGCCAGCAGTTTAAGTTACACAGATACGCAGTATTTT
NA	TRBJ1-2	TRBV7-2	NA	CASSLGGPIGGYTF	TGTGCCAGCAGCTTGGGCGGGCCCATAGGGGGCTACACCTTC
few	TRBJ2-5	TRBV5-1	TRBD1	CASSLPGGQGETQYF	TGCGCCAGCAGTCTTCCTGGGGGACAGGGAGAGACCCAGTACTTC
many	TRBJ2-1	TRBV24-1	NA	CATSEQVYNEQFF	TGTGCCACCAGTGAACAGGTTTACAATGAGCAGTTCTTC
many	TRBJ2-3	TRBV7-2	NA	CASSSRVGVGADTQYF	TGTGCCAGCAGCTCCCGGGTGGGAGTCGGGGCAGATACGCAGTATTTT
NA	TRBJ1-1	TRBV7-2	NA	CASSLGWTDTTF	TGTGCCAGCAGCTTAGGGTGGACAGATACAACCTTT
NA	TRBJ2-7	TRBV27	TRBD2	CASTPISGNPYEQYF	TGTGCCAGCACCCCAATTAGCGGGAACCCCTACGAGCAGTACTTC
NA	TRBJ2-7	TRBV12-3/TRBV12-4	NA	CASSPTSFYEQYF	TGTGCCAGCAGTCCTACTAGTTTCTACGAGCAGTACTTC
NA	TRBJ1-2	TRBV4-2	TRBD1	CASSQTMGQFHGYTF	TGTGCCAGCAGCCAAACAATGGGACAGTTTCATGGCTACACCTTC
few	TRBJ2-3	TRBV5-1	NA	CASSFRATGGARTDTQYF	TGCGCCAGCAGCTTTAGAGCTACGGGCGGGGCTCGCACAGATACGCAGTATTTT